This entry is about one T cell receptor (beta chain). The gene names here belong to mouse. The read terminates 1 residue before the CDR3 end, so the remaining end is supplied by the germline J gene. Sequencing was performed with immunoSEQ multiplex PCR; in TCRdb, only in-frame clones are kept and a portion is missing. The table shows 5,000 or so clones, with 45% to 55% occurring only once. The CDR3 runs 14 residues. The ends were cut back, 4 bases at V and 4 bases at J, with 12 bases in the middle. The germline CDR1 and CDR2 sequences are SNHLY and FYNGKV (reference sequence). The source of the sample is a study of tissue T cells after allogeneic stem cell transplantation. Time point specified: mouse harvest day 7 after allogeneic transplant. Tail vein injection delivered 10^7 T-cell-depleted bone marrow cells and 10^6 splenic CD5+ T cells. Mice had MHC-mismatched B6 into BALB/c GVHD, sampled day 7 or 14.

The sequencing sample was made of gut tissue. The chain uses TRBV3 and TRBJ2-5; tentatively, D is TRBD2 (7 bases). The receptor was isolated from a female BALB/c mouse given C57BL/6 T cells with graft-versus-host disease after an allogeneic hematopoietic cell transplant. The CDR3 protein is CASSSLGAKDTQYF. Incomplete CDR3 DNA: TGTGCCAGCAGCTCTCTGGGGGCGAAAGACACCCAGTAC.